The 30 T cell receptor beta chains listed next were all sequenced from one sample in a study of response to subunit inactivated influenza vaccine. TCRdb recomputed calls from the RT-PCR reads with MiXCR, one row per CDR3 protein. Among approximately 170,000 distinct CDR3 sequences listed, approximately 15% were seen once. The sample was CD8+ T cells sorted from PBMCs, taken roughly 5 days after vaccination. These receptors came from a man aged 45-65 years who received an inactivated influenza vaccine.

This clonotype was detected a few times. V and J are TRBV4-3 and TRBJ2-2, with D perhaps TRBD2 (5 bases). Germline V CDR1 and CDR2: LGHNA, YSLEER. The CDR3 is 16 residues long. Trimming left V 0 bases short and J 13 bases short, with 21 bases between. Here the CDR3 reads CASSQDLVSPSEGLFF. The CDR3 DNA sequence: TGCGCCAGCAGCCAAGATCTAGTTTCCCCCTCCGAGGGGCTGTTTTTT.

V and J are TRBV2 and TRBJ2-5; D possibly corresponds to TRBD1 (6 bases). V lost 5 bases, J lost 4 bases, and 14 bases lay in between. CDR1 and CDR2 from the germline V gene are SNHLY and FYNNEI. The CDR3 is 14 amino acids. The CDR3 spells CASSPTPGAETQYF. The CDR3 nucleotides read TGTGCCAGCAGTCCAACTCCAGGGGCAGAGACCCAGTACTTC.

This clonotype was counted only a few times. The chain couples TRBV2 to TRBJ1-1; 8 nucleotides match TRBD1. The trim removed 6 bases at V and 1 base at J, leaving 7 bases unmatched. The CDR3 extends over 15 amino acids. Germline V gene data show CDR1 as SNHLY and CDR2 as FYNNEI. CDR3 amino acids: CASSDRGPGNTEAFF. The CDR3 nucleotides read TGTGCCAGCAGCGACAGGGGCCCGGGGAACACTGAAGCTTTCTTT.

The chain uses TRBV29-1 and TRBJ2-1; TRBD2 matches 12 bases. This CDR3 is built from 15 residues. Germline CDR1 SQVTM, CDR2 ANQGSEA. V was clipped by 0 bases and J by 8 bases; unmatched bases: 5. For the CDR3, the DNA is TGCAGCGTTGAAGATGTGGCTAGCGGGAGGGATGAGCAGTTCTTC. Translating gives CSVEDVASGRDEQFF.

The chain links TRBV9 to TRBJ2-3; a weak D match, TRBD2 (5 bases). This CDR3 comprises 14 residues. CDR1 is SGDLS and CDR2 is YYNGEE in the germline V gene. V shed 0 bases and J shed 0 bases, with 5 bases lying between them. CDR3 in DNA: TGTGCCAGCAGCGTAGCGGGGAGCACAGATACGCAGTATTTT. It codes for CASSVAGSTDTQYF. Full variable domain (remainder filled in from reference TRBV9 and TRBJ2-3): DSGVTQTPKHLITATGQRVTLRCSPRSGDLSVYWYQQSLDQGLQFLIQYYNGEERAKGNILERFSAQQFPDLHSELNLSSLELGDSALYFCASSVAGSTDTQYFGPGTRLTVL.

The gene calls are TRBV20-1 and TRBJ2-1; D possibly corresponds to TRBD2 (5 bases). Germline V CDR1 and CDR2: DFQATT, SNEGSKA (reference sequence). The CDR3 length is 13 residues. The ends were cut back, 5 bases at V and 6 bases at J, with 14 bases in the middle. The DNA of the CDR3 is TGCAGTGCTTCTCAGACCGGGGTCAATGAGCAGTTCTTC. Encoded protein: CSASQTGVNEQFF.

The sample holds a few counts of this clonotype. The rearrangement links TRBV11-2 to TRBJ2-2; 15 positions match TRBD2. Germline trimming cut 2 bases from V and 6 bases from J; bases unmatched to any gene: 7. CDR3 length: 18 residues. The germline gives CDR1 SGHAT, CDR2 FQNNGV. CDR3 sequence (DNA): TGTGCCAGCAGCTTATTAGGGGGACTAGCGGGAGGTCCCGGGGAGCTGTTTTTT. Its protein product is CASSLLGGLAGGPGELFF.

V gene TRBV11-1 combines with J gene TRBJ2-1; tentative D call: TRBD2 (7 bases). V lost 5 bases, J lost 6 bases, and 26 bases lay in between. The CDR3 extends over 18 amino acids. The germline CDR1 and CDR2 sequences are SGHAT and FQDESV (reference sequence). CDR3 sequence: CASSGGGSAVHSINEQFF. Here the CDR3 DNA reads TGTGCCAGCAGCGGGGGGGGCTCGGCGGTACACAGTATCAATGAGCAGTTCTTC.

The rearrangement uses TRBV4-1 and TRBJ1-1; TRBD1 aligns across 10 bases. Germline V lookup: CDR1 MGHRA, CDR2 YSYEKL. J gave up 5 bases and V 5 bases, and 5 bases lay outside the gene matches. The CDR3 is made up of 14 amino acids. The CDR3 loop is CASSEGQGITEAFF. In nucleotides, the CDR3 is TGCGCCAGCAGCGAGGGACAGGGGATAACTGAAGCTTTCTTT.

The sample holds many counts of this clonotype. V usage is TRBV28 and J usage is TRBJ1-2, with 8 bases lining up with TRBD1. The germline V gene encodes CDR1 MDHEN and CDR2 SYDVKM. The CDR3 extends over 15 amino acids. Losses at the gene ends were 2 bases for V and 7 bases for J; bases not matched to a gene: 9. The CDR3 sequence is CASSLRTGRTAGYTF. CDR3 DNA: TGTGCCAGCAGTTTAAGGACAGGGCGAACGGCTGGCTACACCTTC.

The gene calls are TRBV7-2 and TRBJ2-2; no reliable D call. Deletions cut 1 base from V and 0 bases from J, with 3 bases between. Germline CDR1 is SGHTA and CDR2 is FQGNSA. The CDR3 is 14 residues long. CDR3 loop: CASSLEANTGELFF. The DNA for the CDR3 is TGTGCCAGCAGCTTAGAGGCGAACACCGGGGAGCTGTTTTTT.

The V call is TRBV2, the J call TRBJ2-4; D possibly matches TRBD1 or TRBD2 (5 bases each). The CDR3 has 15 amino acids. The germline CDR1 and CDR2 sequences are SNHLY and FYNNEI. Trimming left V 2 bases short and J 5 bases short, with 13 bases between. The CDR3 here is CASSEWGREENIQYF. DNA for the CDR3: TGTGCCAGCAGTGAATGGGGACGGGAAGAAAACATTCAGTACTTC.

The genes are TRBV7-9 and TRBJ2-4; D may be TRBD2 (5 bases). CDR3 length: 13 amino acids. V lost 2 bases to trimming and J lost 14 bases, with 16 bases between them. The V gene's germline CDR1 is SEHNR and CDR2 FQNEAQ (reference sequence). CDR3 protein: CASSLSSEDFKYF. In nucleotides, the CDR3 is TGTGCCAGCAGCTTATCTTCAGAGGACTTTAAGTACTTC. The whole variable domain, remainder taken from reference TRBV7-9 and TRBJ2-4, is DTGVSQNPRHKITKRGQNVTFRCDPISEHNRLYWYRQTLGQGPEFLTYFQNEAQLEKSRLLSDRFSAERPKGSFSTLEIQRTEQGDSAMYLCASSLSSEDFKYFGAGTRLSVL.

This clonotype has just a few counts. The chain recombines TRBV5-1 with TRBJ1-4; D remains ambiguous. Germline CDR1 and CDR2: SGHRS and YFSETQ. V was trimmed by 4 bases and J by 5 bases, leaving 15 bases between them. The CDR3 covers 15 residues. CDR3 in amino acids: CASSPRANANEKLFF. In DNA form, the CDR3 reads TGCGCCAGCAGCCCCCGGGCGAACGCGAATGAAAAACTGTTTTTT.

This clonotype came up a few times. The CDR3 is CASRGTGTGAYNEQFF. For the CDR3, the DNA is TGTGCCAGCAGGGGAACCGGGACGGGGGCCTACAATGAGCAGTTCTTC. The V gene is TRBV2, the J gene TRBJ2-1, with D perhaps matching TRBD2 (6 bases). V was clipped by 6 bases and J by 2 bases, with 17 bases between them. CDR1 and CDR2 from the germline V gene are SNHLY and FYNNEI. The length of the CDR3 is 16 residues.

This chain links TRBV20-1 with TRBJ2-5; D unclear. Germline CDR1 and CDR2: DFQATT and SNEGSKA (reference sequence). The CDR3 sequence is 13 residues long. Between the trimmed V and J ends, which lost 6 bases and 4 bases, there was a span of 15 bases. Here the CDR3 reads CSANGPLGETQYF. The CDR3 nucleotides are TGCAGTGCGAACGGGCCCTTGGGAGAGACCCAGTACTTC.

The chain employs TRBV4-1 and TRBJ1-2; no clear D. The CDR3 is made up of 15 amino acids. Germline CDR1 reads MGHRA; CDR2 reads YSYEKL. V lost 2 bases to trimming and J lost 4 bases, with 14 bases between them. Here the CDR3 reads CASSQSPTSSYGYTF. Written as DNA, the CDR3 is TGCGCCAGCAGCCAATCCCCCACGTCTAGCTATGGCTACACCTTC.

This clonotype came up many times. The J gene is TRBJ2-7, the V gene TRBV4-3; a possible D gene is TRBD1 (5 bases). V lost 0 bases and J lost 4, with 13 bases in between. There are 15 residues in the CDR3. CDR1 is LGHNA and CDR2 is YSLEER in the germline V gene. Here the CDR3 DNA reads TGCGCCAGCAGCCAAGATCCTGAAGGGGTTTACGAGCAGTACTTC. This encodes CASSQDPEGVYEQYF.

In this sample, this clonotype turned up a few times. CDR3: CASSPRDNMNTEAFF. CDR3 in DNA: TGTGCCAGCAGTCCGCGGGACAACATGAACACTGAAGCTTTCTTT. The chain couples TRBV27 to TRBJ1-1; D perhaps matches TRBD1 (6 bases). Trimming pared 5 bases from V and 0 bases from J, leaving 13 bases between. This CDR3 has 15 amino acids. Germline CDR1 and CDR2: MNHEY and SMNVEV (reference sequence).

In its sample, this clonotype was seen a few times. The V and J genes are TRBV20-1 and TRBJ2-7; D assignment may be TRBD1 or TRBD2 (5 bases each). Germline CDR1 DFQATT, CDR2 SNEGSKA (reference sequence). Trimming cost V 3 bases and J 2 bases, with 14 bases left between them. This CDR3 region has 14 residues. CDR3 sequence reads: CSASIRLGAYEQYF. The CDR3 nucleotides read TGCAGTGCTAGCATTAGGCTGGGGGCCTACGAGCAGTACTTC.

This clonotype was recorded a few times. V usage is TRBV29-1 and J usage is TRBJ1-5; 7 bases fit TRBD1. Germline CDR1 reads SQVTM; CDR2 reads ANQGSEA. J was trimmed by 1 base and V by 6 bases; bases with no gene match: 6. There are 14 residues in the CDR3. The CDR3 nucleotides are TGCAGCGTAGCAACAGGGGCCAGCAATCAGCCCCAGCATTTT. Amino acids: CSVATGASNQPQHF. Using reference TRBV29-1 and TRBJ1-5 for the parts outside the CDR3, the full variable domain is SAVISQKPSRDICQRGTSLTIQCQVDSQVTMMFWYRQQPGQSLTLIATANQGSEATYESGFVIDKFPISRPNLTFSTLTVSNMSPEDSSIYLCSVATGASNQPQHFGDGTRLSIL.

V and J are TRBV20-1 and TRBJ2-7; D call uncertain. Per the germline V gene, CDR1 is DFQATT and CDR2 is SNEGSKA (reference sequence). The CDR3 totals 11 residues. CDR3 residues: CSGWRSYEQYF. CDR3 bases: TGCAGCGGATGGCGGTCCTACGAGCAGTACTTC.

In its sample, this clonotype was seen many times. The CDR3 bases are TGTGCCAGCAGTTCCCCGGGACAGGGCCTCTATGGCTACACCTTC. Encoded protein: CASSSPGQGLYGYTF. The V gene is TRBV28, the J gene TRBJ1-2; the match to TRBD1 covers 9 bases. Germline trimming cut 4 bases from V and 4 bases from J; bases unmatched to any gene: 7. Per germline, CDR1 MDHEN and CDR2 SYDVKM. The CDR3 sequence is 15 residues long.

This clonotype was seen at least ten times. This chain uses TRBV6-5 with TRBJ1-2; tentative D call: TRBD1 (5 bases). Germline V lookup: CDR1 MNHEY, CDR2 SVGAGI. There are 16 residues in the CDR3. The ends were cut back, 4 bases at V and 4 bases at J, with 19 bases in the middle. CDR3 loop: CASSSQMRDLSYGYTF. The CDR3 DNA is TGTGCCAGCAGTTCCCAGATGCGGGACCTTAGCTATGGCTACACCTTC.

This sequence joins TRBV20-1 and TRBJ2-1, with TRBD1 identical over 9 bases. Trimming took 1 base from V and 10 from J; bases not matched to a gene: 8. Germline loops: CDR1 DFQATT, CDR2 SNEGSKA (reference sequence). This CDR3 contains 14 residues. CDR3 residues: CSARVGTGRYEQFF. The CDR3 coding sequence is TGCAGTGCTAGAGTTGGGACAGGGAGGTACGAGCAGTTCTTC.

This clonotype was observed a handful of times. J is TRBJ2-7 and V is TRBV10-3; D remains ambiguous. The V end was cut by 4 bases, the J end by 3 bases, with 16 bases between. The CDR3 sequence is 15 residues long. From germline, CDR1 is ENHRY and CDR2 SYGVKD. CDR3 protein: CAISGISTLHYEQYF. In DNA, the CDR3 is TGTGCCATCAGTGGTATCAGCACCTTGCACTACGAGCAGTACTTC.

A few counts support this clonotype. One end of the junction is discordant with germline, which a read error may explain. The V gene is TRBV29-1, the J gene TRBJ1-1, with D hard to call. Germline CDR1 SQVTM, CDR2 ANQGSEA. The CDR3 runs to 11 residues. The CDR3: CHVRKNTEAFF. As DNA, the CDR3 is TGTCACGTCCGGAAGAACACTGAAGCTTTCTTT.

This clonotype was seen a handful of times. The chain recombines TRBV3-1 with TRBJ1-1; tentatively, D is TRBD1 (6 bases). The CDR3 is 14 amino acids. Trimming stripped 5 bases from V and 1 base from J, with 11 bases between. Germline values: CDR1 LGHDT, CDR2 YNNKEL (reference sequence). Here the CDR3 reads CASSDRIENTEAFF. As DNA, the CDR3 is TGTGCCAGCAGCGACAGGATTGAGAACACTGAAGCTTTCTTT.

This clonotype was detected only a few times. One end of the junction varies from germline; a read error may be responsible. The chain combines TRBV9 with TRBJ2-1; perhaps TRBD1 as D (5 bases). The CDR3 is 11 residues long. CDR1 and CDR2 from the germline V gene are SGDLS and YYNGEE. The CDR3 reads CASSVVGEKVF. The CDR3 DNA reads TGTGCCAGCAGCGTAGTAGGGGAAAAGGTCTTC. The full variable domain, its missing parts supplied by reference TRBV9 and TRBJ2-1, is DSGVTQTPKHLITATGQRVTLRCSPRSGDLSVYWYQQSLDQGLQFLIQYYNGEERAKGNILERFSAQQFPDLHSELNLSSLELGDSALYFCASSVVGEKVFGPGTRLTVL.

This clonotype was counted at least ten times. The chain uses TRBV29-1 and TRBJ2-5; D not certain. V lost 6 bases and J 5 bases, leaving 7 bases between the germline ends. CDR1 and CDR2 from the germline V gene are SQVTM and ANQGSEA. The CDR3 runs to 10 residues. The CDR3 coding sequence is TGCAGCGTCGTGTCTGAGACCCAGTACTTC. This translates into CSVVSETQYF.